The 4 T cell receptor beta chains below all came from one sample that was sequenced in a study of cytomegalovirus exposure and HLA in healthy donors. The PCR used 60 Vbeta and 13 Jbeta primers. Repertoires were generated with immunoSEQ multiplex PCR, while TCRdb's copy carries only in-frame clones and drops some. This sample yields approximately 210,000 clones, of which about 77% are seen a single time; 2.1% belongs to the top ten. Sample: PBMCs. The receptors originated from a woman aged 25-40 years in good health and CMV-seropositive.

The chain uses TRBV5-1 and TRBJ2-7, with a possible D match to TRBD2 (5 bases). V was cut by 2 bases and J by 6 bases, with 15 bases left in between. The CDR3 length is 14 residues. Germline lookup yields CDR1 SGHRS and CDR2 YFSETQ. The CDR3 bases are TGCGCCAGCAGCTTCTCGATCCGGGCGGGCGAGCAGTACTTC. Its protein is CASSFSIRAGEQYF.

The chain is built from TRBV6-5 and TRBJ2-2; no reliable D call. Germline values: CDR1 MNHEY, CDR2 SVGAGI. V lost 5 bases, J lost 5 bases, and 12 bases lay in between. This CDR3 is 14 amino acids long. The CDR3 sequence is CASSPRQPTGELFF. CDR3 nucleotide sequence: TGTGCCAGCAGTCCACGACAACCGACCGGGGAGCTGTTTTTT.

The CDR3 sequence is CAWSGQGSQYF. CDR3 DNA sequence: TGTGCCTGGAGTGGACAGGGATCGCAGTACTTC. The chain recombines TRBV30 with TRBJ2-7; 7 bases align to TRBD1. CDR3 length: 11 amino acids. The germline CDR1 and CDR2 sequences are GTSNPN and SVGIG (reference sequence). Trimming cost V 1 base and J 9 bases; bases outside gene matches: 3.

This clone was observed a few times. CDR3 coding DNA: TGTGCCAGCCCCGGGGATACGAACACCGGGGAGCTGTTTTTT. The encoded protein is CASPGDTNTGELFF. This chain uses TRBV30 with TRBJ2-2, with D perhaps TRBD2 (5 bases). Germline V gene data show CDR1 as GTSNPN and CDR2 as SVGIG (reference sequence). The CDR3 is 14 amino acids. V lost 8 bases, J lost 0 bases, and 13 bases lay in between.